These T cell receptor beta chains were read from a single sample in a study of blood T cell repertoires in COVID-19. The protocol was immunoSEQ multiplex PCR, while the TCRdb copy is restricted to in-frame clones and leaves out a portion. The sample shows about 170,000 clones, about 80% of them seen only once. The sample was peripheral blood. These receptors all stem from a human donor with acute or convalescent COVID-19. The donor label of this sample is uncertain. Both conserved end residues are part of each CDR3. The D gene is left open where the match is weak. Where a row states a size, it is once, few, many or the class of an expanded clone; other rows omit it.

>TRBD2|18|TRBV4-2|NA|TRBJ2-1
CASSQELAAGGTYNEQFF
TGTGCCAGCAGCCAAGAACTGGCGGCGGGGGGAACCTACAATGAGCAGTTCTTC
>TRBD1|14|TRBV6-5|NA|TRBJ1-1
CASRGQGAITEAFF
TGTGCCAGCCGCGGACAGGGGGCGATCACTGAAGCTTTCTTT
>NA|13|TRBV15|NA|TRBJ1-5
CATSRDVRSPQHF
TGTGCCACCAGCAGAGACGTGCGGTCGCCCCAGCATTTT
>TRBD2|15|TRBV7-3|NA|TRBJ2-5
CASSLGLAAQETQYF
TGTGCCAGCAGTCTCGGACTAGCGGCACAAGAGACCCAGTACTTC
>NA|15|TRBV19|few|TRBJ2-1
CASSIDLGGGNEQFF
TGTGCCAGTAGTATAGATCTTGGCGGAGGCAATGAGCAGTTCTTC
>NA|13|TRBV2|NA|TRBJ1-1
CASSGAGATEAFF
TGTGCCAGCAGTGGGGCAGGGGCCACTGAAGCTTTCTTT
>TRBD1|14|TRBV9|once|TRBJ2-1
CASSTTDRPNISFF
TGTGCCAGCAGCACAACGGACAGGCCTAATATTTCGTTCTTC
>NA|14|TRBV6-5|NA|TRBJ2-7
CASSPEPTRYEQYF
TGTGCCAGCAGCCCCGAGCCTACTCGCTACGAGCAGTACTTC
>TRBD2|17|TRBV29-1|NA|TRBJ2-1
CSAGGTSGRAWYNEQFF
TGCAGCGCAGGGGGGACTAGCGGGAGGGCCTGGTACAATGAGCAGTTCTTC
>TRBD2|15|TRBV18|NA|TRBJ2-7
CASSPLAGVDYEQYF
TGTGCCAGCTCACCACTAGCGGGAGTGGATTACGAGCAGTACTTC
>TRBD1|17|TRBV18|NA|TRBJ1-2
CASSPRGTGANPNGYTF
TGTGCCAGCTCACCGAGGGGGACAGGCGCTAACCCTAATGGCTACACCTTC
>NA|12|TRBV10-3|NA|TRBJ2-7
CAISTVAYEQYF
TGTGCCATCAGTACTGTGGCCTACGAGCAGTACTTC
>TRBD1|16|TRBV5-6|NA|TRBJ1-1
CASSLGFGRGVSEAFF
TGTGCCAGCAGCTTGGGGTTCGGCAGGGGGGTAAGTGAAGCTTTCTTT
>NA|12|TRBV28|NA|TRBJ1-5
CAIYNGNQPQHF
TGTGCCATCTATAATGGCAATCAGCCCCAGCATTTT
>TRBD1|12|TRBV4-1|many|TRBJ1-1
CASSHYRGRAFF
TGCGCCAGCAGCCATTACAGGGGGCGAGCTTTCTTT
>NA|15|TRBV5-1|once|TRBJ2-2
CASSKDRPNTGELFF
TGCGCCAGCAGCAAAGACAGACCGAACACCGGGGAGCTGTTTTTT
>NA|15|TRBV3-1/TRBV3-2|NA|TRBJ2-1
CASSQAGRPVGEQFF
TGTGCCAGCAGTCAGGCGGGACGGCCGGTCGGGGAGCAGTTCTTC
>NA|14|TRBV7-2|NA|TRBJ2-5
CASSPHRGSETQYF
TGTGCCAGCAGCCCTCACCGGGGATCGGAGACCCAGTACTTC
>TRBD2|16|TRBV9|NA|TRBJ2-1
CASSEGLAGGYNEQFF
TGTGCCAGCAGCGAGGGACTAGCGGGGGGTTACAATGAGCAGTTCTTC
>TRBD2|16|TRBV7-9|NA|TRBJ2-1
CATDRTGTSGRPEQFF
TGTGCCACAGATAGAACCGGGACTAGCGGGAGGCCGGAGCAGTTCTTC
>NA|23|TRBV5-3|NA|TRBJ1-2
CARSGVRGKIRVFTLEANYGYTF
TGTGCCAGAAGCGGGGTCCGGGGGAAAATTCGAGTCTTCACCTTGGAAGCTAACTATGGCTACACCTTC
>NA|16|TRBV29-1|few|TRBJ2-7
CSAQGSWEAGTYEQYF
TGCAGCGCCCAAGGTTCGTGGGAAGCAGGGACCTACGAGCAGTACTTC
>TRBD2|15|TRBV27|NA|TRBJ2-5
CASSLLRTSQETQYF
TGTGCCAGCAGTTTACTCCGGACTAGCCAAGAGACCCAGTACTTC
>NA|12|TRBV25-1|NA|TRBJ1-1
CASSEAPQRAFF
TGTGCCAGCAGTGAGGCCCCTCAGAGGGCTTTCTTT
>TRBD1|15|TRBV2|NA|TRBJ1-5
CASHWDREKGQPQHF
TGTGCCAGCCATTGGGACAGGGAGAAGGGCCAGCCCCAGCATTTT
>TRBD1|13|TRBV11-1|NA|TRBJ1-2
CASSLDVRGSYTF
TGTGCCAGCAGCTTAGATGTCAGGGGGAGCTACACCTTC
>NA|16|TRBV11-3|few|TRBJ2-7
CASSLDSQIPLRQQYF
TGTGCCAGCAGCTTAGATTCACAGATACCTTTACGGCAGCAGTACTTC
>TRBD1|14|TRBV25-1|NA|TRBJ1-5
CASNNRGLGQPQHF
TGTGCCAGCAATAACAGGGGGCTCGGTCAGCCCCAGCATTTT
>TRBD1|15|TRBV11-2|few|TRBJ1-1
CASSFAGTGNTEAFF
TGTGCCAGCAGCTTCGCCGGGACAGGGAACACTGAAGCTTTCTTT
>TRBD2|15|TRBV2|NA|TRBJ2-7
CASRGFSGRENEQYF
TGTGCCAGCAGGGGATTTAGCGGGAGGGAGAACGAGCAGTACTTC
>TRBD1|15|TRBV18|NA|TRBJ1-6
CASSVRDRTDSPLHF
TGTGCCAGCTCAGTCCGGGACAGGACGGATTCACCCCTCCACTTT
>NA|13|TRBV11-2|NA|TRBJ2-1
CASSLVRQGPQFF
TGTGCCAGCAGCTTAGTACGGCAGGGGCCCCAGTTCTTC
>NA|10|TRBV30|NA|TRBJ1-1
CAWGRTEAFF
TGTGCCTGGGGGAGGACTGAAGCTTTCTTT
>TRBD2|16|TRBV19|NA|TRBJ2-7
CASSVLAGGPVYEQYF
TGTGCCAGTAGTGTACTAGCGGGGGGGCCTGTTTACGAGCAGTACTTC
>TRBD1|15|TRBV30|NA|TRBJ2-1
CAWSVRGGYFNEQFF
TGTGCCTGGAGTGTAAGAGGGGGCTATTTCAATGAGCAGTTCTTC
>NA|14|TRBV2|NA|TRBJ1-1
CASMGGRGDTEAFF
TGTGCCAGCATGGGCGGGAGGGGGGACACTGAAGCTTTCTTT
>NA|14|TRBV11-2|NA|TRBJ2-2
CASSLASTTGELFF
TGTGCCAGCAGCTTAGCTTCAACAACCGGGGAGCTGTTTTTT
>NA|18|TRBV4-1|NA|TRBJ1-1
CASSQGPRPREGSTEAFF
TGCGCCAGCAGCCAAGGTCCTCGGCCGAGGGAAGGATCCACTGAAGCTTTCTTT
>NA|15|TRBV30|NA|TRBJ2-6
CAWSNILSGANVLTF
TGTGCCTGGAGTAATATACTCTCTGGGGCCAACGTCCTGACTTTC
>NA|14|TRBV12-5|NA|TRBJ2-5
CASGPSGSQETQYF
TGTGCTAGTGGTCCCTCCGGGAGCCAAGAGACCCAGTACTTC
>TRBD2|16|TRBV2|NA|TRBJ2-3
CASTVAGGLRTDTQYF
TGTGCCAGCACTGTTGCGGGGGGTCTTCGCACAGATACGCAGTATTTT
>NA|15|TRBV2|NA|TRBJ1-4
CASSELGQGREKLFF
TGTGCCAGCAGTGAATTAGGGCAGGGGCGAGAAAAACTGTTTTTT
>NA|14|TRBV7-9|NA|TRBJ1-2
CASSFGGANYGYTF
TGTGCCAGCAGCTTTGGAGGAGCGAACTATGGCTACACCTTC
>TRBD1|18|TRBV7-2|NA|TRBJ2-7
CASSLVFLGQGLVNEQYF
TGTGCCAGCAGCTTAGTTTTTTTGGGACAGGGGTTGGTGAACGAGCAGTACTTC
>TRBD2|14|TRBV5-4|NA|TRBJ2-3
CASRLAGAQDTQYF
TGTGCCAGCAGACTAGCGGGTGCCCAGGATACGCAGTATTTT
>TRBD1|15|TRBV27|NA|TRBJ2-2
CASSFSLFRGGELFF
TGTGCCAGCAGTTTCTCTCTCTTCAGGGGGGGGGAGCTGTTTTTT
>TRBD2|18|TRBV28|NA|TRBJ2-1
CASSLYQGLAGTYNEQFF
TGTGCCAGCAGTTTGTACCAAGGACTAGCGGGGACCTACAATGAGCAGTTCTTC
>NA|16|TRBV7-9|NA|TRBJ2-5
CASSRRGNSAGETQYF
TGTGCCAGCAGCCGTCGAGGGAACTCGGCCGGAGAGACCCAGTACTTC
>NA|14|TRBV12-5|few|TRBJ1-2
CASGHKTGDYGYTF
TGTGCTAGTGGCCATAAGACAGGAGACTATGGCTACACCTTC
>NA|15|TRBV10-1|NA|TRBJ2-2
CASSESKRGTRELFF
TGCGCCAGCAGTGAGTCGAAGAGGGGGACCAGGGAGCTGTTTTTT
>NA|15|TRBV25-1|NA|TRBJ1-6
CASSGTDRYNSPLHF
TGTGCCAGCAGTGGAACCGACAGATATAATTCACCCCTCCACTTT